This T cell receptor (beta chain) was captured by sequencing in a study of monozygotic twins with inflammatory bowel disease. No DNA is given; TCRdb re-called the 5' RACE reads and lists each CDR3 protein once. This table holds some 200,000 distinct CDR3 sequences. The CDR3 extends over 13 amino acids. Germline assignment: CDR1 MNHEY and CDR2 SVGAGI. The chain carries TRBV6-5 and TRBJ2-7; the D call from TCRdb, TRBD1, cannot be confirmed without DNA. The sequencing input was blood. The TCR was taken from a human donor with ulcerative colitis or Crohn's disease, or a healthy co-twin of an affected twin (not recorded which). The CDR3 reads CASSTGSLYEQYF.